Listed here are 27 T cell receptor beta chains from one sample, sequenced in a study of identical twins. From the 5' RACE reads, TCRdb called clonotypes with MiXCR, one entry per CDR3 protein. The sample lists about 920,000 distinct CDR3 sequences; 9% to 15% were seen once. These records were also assigned to another study, of yellow fever vaccine responses in identical twins.

The sample comprised PBMCs. The receptor source for this set is a woman under 30 in good health.

As for this clonotype: An end of the junction does not agree with germline; a read error may underlie this. The chain recombines TRBV12-3 or TRBV12-4 with TRBJ2-1; 9 bases are a match to TRBD2. The CDR3 sequence is 14 residues long. The CDR3 DNA follows: TGTGCCAGCAGTCTAGCGGGACCCCGGGATGAGCAGTTCTTC. It is translated as CASSLAGPRDEQFF.

This clonotype was seen more than once but under ten times. V usage is TRBV5-1 and J usage is TRBJ2-5, with D perhaps TRBD1 (5 bases). CDR3 length: 16 residues. Germline V gene lookup returns CDR1 SGHRS and CDR2 YFSETQ. The ends were cut back, 0 bases at V and 5 bases at J, with 17 bases in the middle. In DNA, the CDR3 is TGCGCCAGCAGCTTGGAAGGGGAAAGACGTCAGGAGACCCAGTACTTC. This sequence encodes CASSLEGERRQETQYF.

The CDR3: CASSSRSGSPDTQYF. CDR3 coding DNA: TGTGCCAGCAGCAGCCGTAGCGGGAGTCCAGATACGCAGTATTTT. J is TRBJ2-3 and V is TRBV9, with TRBD2 matching over 9 bases. The CDR3 consists of 15 residues. Unmatched junction bases numbered 7, after V lost 4 bases and J lost 4 bases. Germline V gene lookup returns CDR1 SGDLS and CDR2 YYNGEE. Filled out from reference TRBV9 and TRBJ2-3, the complete variable domain reads DSGVTQTPKHLITATGQRVTLRCSPRSGDLSVYWYQQSLDQGLQFLIQYYNGEERAKGNILERFSAQQFPDLHSELNLSSLELGDSALYFCASSSRSGSPDTQYFGPGTRLTVL.

In its sample, this clonotype was seen a few times. The J gene is TRBJ2-1, the V gene TRBV3-1; no definite D call. Trimming cost V 4 bases and J 1 base, with 17 bases left between them. The CDR3 contains 17 residues. The germline gives CDR1 LGHDT, CDR2 YNNKEL (reference sequence). The CDR3 is CASSLQILLGSYNEQFF. In DNA form, the CDR3 reads TGTGCCAGCAGCCTTCAAATCCTATTGGGTTCCTACAATGAGCAGTTCTTC.

The V gene is TRBV20-1, the J gene TRBJ2-1, with a weak D call TRBD2 (6 bases). The CDR3 consists of 16 residues. V gave up 6 bases and J gave up 7 bases, with 25 bases separating them. In germline, CDR1 is DFQATT, CDR2 SNEGSKA (reference sequence). CDR3 region: CSAPTMGGEGRNEQFF. The CDR3 DNA follows: TGCAGTGCACCGACCATGGGGGGAGAAGGTAGAAATGAGCAGTTCTTC.

This clonotype appeared many times. The V gene is TRBV20-1, the J gene TRBJ2-7, with D perhaps given as TRBD1 or TRBD2 (5 bases each). V lost 6 bases and J lost 2, with 11 bases in between. CDR1 is DFQATT and CDR2 is SNEGSKA in the germline V gene (reference sequence). This CDR3 contains 12 residues. The CDR3 spells CSARDLTYEQYF. The CDR3 nucleotides are TGCAGTGCCCGGGACCTAACCTACGAGCAGTACTTC.

This clonotype was seen repeatedly, ten times or more. The chain employs TRBV5-1 and TRBJ2-1; D perhaps matches TRBD1 (5 bases). Between the trimmed V and J ends, which lost 4 bases and 5 bases, there was a span of 16 bases. The CDR3 is 15 amino acids. Germline loops: CDR1 SGHRS, CDR2 YFSETQ. In nucleotides, the CDR3 is TGCGCCAGCAGCCAAAGGGGTAGCCGCGACAATGAGCAGTTCTTC. Translating it yields CASSQRGSRDNEQFF.

The chain carries TRBV12-3 or TRBV12-4 and TRBJ2-7, with TRBD1 matching 9 bases. The CDR3 loop spans 13 amino acids. The V segment lost 8 bases and the J segment 3 bases; nucleotides outside the gene matches: 5. The CDR3 reads CASGGTGNYEQYF. As DNA, the CDR3 is TGTGCCAGCGGAGGGACAGGGAACTACGAGCAGTACTTC.

The genes are TRBV20-1 and TRBJ1-1; D ambiguous. Germline CDR1 DFQATT, CDR2 SNEGSKA (reference sequence). This CDR3 has 12 amino acids. V gave up 2 bases and J gave up 1 base, with 5 bases separating them. Here the CDR3 DNA reads TGCAGTGCTAGATCTGAGAACACTGAAGCTTTCTTT. Amino acid sequence: CSARSENTEAFF.

This clonotype was detected only a few times. The V gene is TRBV12-3 or TRBV12-4, the J gene TRBJ2-3; 8 positions agree with TRBD2. V lost 5 bases and J lost 0; bases outside the gene matches: 7. This CDR3 region has 16 residues. The CDR3 nucleotides are TGTGCCAGCAGTACTTCTAGCGGGCATAGCACAGATACGCAGTATTTT. This codes for CASSTSSGHSTDTQYF.

The V gene is TRBV7-9, the J gene TRBJ2-1; D is possibly TRBD2 (5 bases). The CDR3 runs to 15 residues. Germline V gene lookup returns CDR1 SEHNR and CDR2 FQNEAQ (reference sequence). The germline V and J ends were trimmed by 4 bases and 4 bases, with 14 bases remaining between them. CDR3 coding DNA: TGTGCCAGCAGCTCCTCGGACTCAGTATACAATGAGCAGTTCTTC. Translated, it gives CASSSSDSVYNEQFF.

This clonotype was found a few times. This sequence joins TRBV18 and TRBJ1-6; D is unclear. Germline V CDR1 and CDR2: KGHSH, LQKENI. V was clipped by 3 bases and J by 7 bases, with 16 bases between them. CDR3 length equals 16 residues. The DNA of the CDR3 is TGTGCCAGCTCACCGGCGGGGTTTATTACGAATTCACCCCTCCACTTT. Protein sequence: CASSPAGFITNSPLHF.

This clonotype turned up a few times. V and J are TRBV7-9 and TRBJ2-5, with 11 bases identical to TRBD2. Germline V gene lookup returns CDR1 SEHNR and CDR2 FQNEAQ (reference sequence). The CDR3 is made up of 15 amino acids. V lost 5 bases to trimming and J lost 10 bases; unmatched junction nucleotides: 12. Here the CDR3 DNA reads TGTGCCAGCAGCCACAGACTAGCGGGGCCTCTCTTCCAGTACTTC. Its translation is CASSHRLAGPLFQYF.

This clonotype has ten or more counts. The gene calls are TRBV5-6 and TRBJ1-4; D is unresolved. There are 15 residues in the CDR3. V was trimmed by 5 bases and J by 8 bases, leaving 19 bases between them. Per the germline V gene, CDR1 is SGHDT and CDR2 is YYEEEE. The CDR3 nucleotides read TGTGCCAGCAGACGGAGACGAACGATAGACGAAAAACTGTTTTTT. Translation gives CASRRRRTIDEKLFF.

This clonotype was counted only a few times. This sequence joins TRBV28 and TRBJ2-3; 13 nucleotides align to TRBD2. V lost 8 bases, J lost 5 bases, and 10 bases stayed unmatched. CDR1 and CDR2 from the germline V gene are MDHEN and SYDVKM. The CDR3 spans 16 residues. The CDR3 region is CASRGLAGKRRDTQYF. Here the CDR3 DNA reads TGTGCCAGCCGGGGACTAGCGGGGAAACGGCGAGATACGCAGTATTTT.

As for this clonotype: The junction differs from germline at one of its ends, possibly a read error. The chain employs TRBV7-9 and TRBJ2-2; 10 nucleotides match TRBD1. The CDR3 runs to 16 residues. Germline V lookup: CDR1 SEHNR, CDR2 FQNEAQ (reference sequence). CDR3 sequence: CASRAPGTGVAGELIF. The CDR3 nucleotides are TGTGCCAGCAGAGCACCCGGGACAGGGGTCGCCGGGGAGCTGATTTTT.

This clonotype was observed a handful of times. The chain has TRBV28 and TRBJ2-7; weak D call: TRBD2 (5 bases). The germline V and J ends were trimmed by 2 bases and 5 bases, with 10 bases remaining between them. Germline CDR1 MDHEN, CDR2 SYDVKM. The CDR3 consists of 13 residues. This CDR3 is CASSLPGSDEQYF. DNA for the CDR3: TGTGCCAGCAGTTTACCGGGGTCTGACGAGCAGTACTTC.

The rearrangement links TRBV12-3 or TRBV12-4 to TRBJ2-4, with 8 bases aligning to TRBD1. The CDR3 sequence is 15 residues long. J gave up 3 bases and V 5 bases, and 6 bases lay outside the gene matches. The DNA for the CDR3 is TGTGCCAGCAGTCCTACAGGGGGAGGCAAAAACATTCAGTACTTC. As protein: CASSPTGGGKNIQYF.

V and J are TRBV12-3 or TRBV12-4 and TRBJ2-4; TRBD2 matches at 10 bases. J lost 1 base, V lost 1 base, and 1 base had no gene match. The CDR3 consists of 16 residues. DNA of the CDR3: TGTGCCAGCAGTTTAGTGGGACTAGCGGCCAAAAACATTCAGTACTTC. This encodes CASSLVGLAAKNIQYF.

J is TRBJ2-2 and V is TRBV20-1; 8 bases map to TRBD2. Germline lookup yields CDR1 DFQATT and CDR2 SNEGSKA (reference sequence). The CDR3 is made up of 15 amino acids. Losses at the gene ends were 6 bases for V and 1 base for J; bases not matched to a gene: 7. The CDR3 bases are TGCAGTGCACAACGCGGGGGGCAGAACACCGGGGAGCTGTTTTTT. Protein sequence: CSAQRGGQNTGELFF.

A few counts support this clonotype. The V call is TRBV29-1, the J call TRBJ2-2; no firm D call. Between the trimmed V and J ends, which lost 7 bases and 1 base, there was a span of 7 bases. The germline CDR1 and CDR2 sequences are SQVTM and ANQGSEA. This CDR3 is 12 amino acids long. The CDR3 sequence: CSGQKNTGELFF. The CDR3, as DNA: TGCAGCGGGCAGAAGAACACCGGGGAGCTGTTTTTT.

J is TRBJ2-7 and V is TRBV15, with TRBD2 matching 8 bases. Losses at the gene ends were 3 bases for V and 1 base for J; bases not matched to a gene: 2. CDR1 is LNHNV, CDR2 YYDKDF, per germline (reference sequence). This CDR3 has 14 amino acids. The CDR3 protein is CATSRAGGSYEQYV. Here the CDR3 DNA reads TGTGCCACCAGCAGGGCGGGGGGATCCTACGAGCAGTACGTC.

The sample holds many counts of this clonotype. This sequence joins TRBV9 and TRBJ2-3; tentatively, D is TRBD2 (6 bases). Germline CDR1 is SGDLS and CDR2 is YYNGEE. V was shortened by 3 bases and J by 2 bases, with 16 bases between the two germline ends. The CDR3 spans 16 residues. The CDR3 sequence is CASSAGGWGNTDTQYF. CDR3 nucleotide sequence: TGTGCCAGCAGCGCCGGGGGATGGGGAAACACAGATACGCAGTATTTT.

This clonotype appeared a few times. The chain combines TRBV29-1 with TRBJ1-1; D is uncertain. The CDR3 spans 14 residues. Trimming took 6 bases from V and 4 from J, leaving 18 bases between them. Germline V CDR1 and CDR2: SQVTM, ANQGSEA. As DNA, the CDR3 is TGCAGCGTGCAGACATCCGTCATGTTCACTGAAGCTTTCTTT. Protein product: CSVQTSVMFTEAFF.

This clonotype was seen only a few times. In DNA, the CDR3 is TGTGCCACCAGCAGCCTCAGTGTGAATCAGCCCCAGCATTTT. Amino acids: CATSSLSVNQPQHF. J is TRBJ1-5 and V is TRBV15; D unclear. The CDR3 extends over 14 amino acids. Between the trimmed V and J ends, which lost 3 bases and 4 bases, there was a span of 10 bases. Germline V gene data show CDR1 as LNHNV and CDR2 as YYDKDF (reference sequence).

The V and J genes are TRBV29-1 and TRBJ2-5, with 13 bases fitting TRBD2. The CDR3 is 14 amino acids. Losses at the gene ends were 6 bases for V and 3 bases for J; bases not matched to a gene: 4. CDR1 SQVTM and CDR2 ANQGSEA come from the germline V gene. CDR3: CSVTGTSGKETQYF. CDR3 sequence (DNA): TGCAGCGTAACCGGGACTAGCGGGAAAGAGACCCAGTACTTC.

This clonotype came up a few times. The genes are TRBV10-3 and TRBJ2-1, with 9 bases identical to TRBD1. This CDR3 has 15 amino acids. Unmatched junction bases numbered 8, after V lost 6 bases and J lost 5 bases. Per the germline V gene, CDR1 is ENHRY and CDR2 is SYGVKD. CDR3 region: CAIRDRGTYDNEQFF. The CDR3 DNA sequence: TGTGCCATCAGAGACAGGGGGACTTACGACAATGAGCAGTTCTTC.